These 14 T cell receptor beta chains share one sample of origin, sequenced in a study of cytomegalovirus exposure and HLA in healthy donors. The PCR had 60 Vbeta and 13 Jbeta primers. Clones were read by immunoSEQ multiplex PCR, and TCRdb kept only the in-frame ones, dropping some. The sample data list roughly 39,000 clones. Material for sequencing was PBMCs. The receptors were sampled from a man aged 25 to 40 in good health and CMV-seronegative.

The chain couples TRBV19 to TRBJ2-1; 10 nucleotides align to TRBD2. The ends lost 5 bases at V and 5 bases at J; junction bases unmatched: 6. The CDR3 is 15 amino acids. In germline, CDR1 is LNHDA, CDR2 SQIVND (reference sequence). CDR3 in DNA: TGTGCCAGTAGTCGGAGACTAGCGGGCAACAATGAGCAGTTCTTC. Its translation: CASSRRLAGNNEQFF.

V usage is TRBV9 and J usage is TRBJ2-3; TRBD2 aligns across 8 bases. Germline CDR1 is SGDLS and CDR2 is YYNGEE. The CDR3 runs 15 residues. After removal of 0 bases from V and 4 bases from J, the junction contained 4 bases not matched to a gene. The CDR3 DNA follows: TGTGCCAGCAGCGTAGCCGGGAGGGGGGCAGATACGCAGTATTTT. Amino acids: CASSVAGRGADTQYF.

The chain joins TRBV29-1 to TRBJ2-1, with D perhaps matching TRBD1 (7 bases). CDR1 is SQVTM, CDR2 ANQGSEA, per germline. Trimming took off 1 base at V and 1 base at J, with 14 bases between the two ends. The CDR3 loop spans 16 amino acids. The CDR3 sequence: CSVEVTQGGSYNEQFF. CDR3 bases: TGCAGCGTTGAAGTCACCCAGGGGGGTTCCTACAATGAGCAGTTCTTC.

This chain joins TRBV7-2 and TRBJ2-3; no firm D call. The CDR3 loop spans 14 amino acids. Germline CDR1 is SGHTA and CDR2 is FQGNSA. V lost 3 bases, J lost 3 bases, and 10 bases lay in between. The CDR3 region is CASSFLGGTDTQYF. The CDR3 DNA reads as TGTGCCAGCAGCTTCCTAGGTGGGACAGATACGCAGTATTTT.

The chain carries TRBV4-3 and TRBJ2-7, with 10 bases matching TRBD2. With V trimmed by 4 bases and J by 2 bases, 11 bases remained unmatched. Germline values: CDR1 LGHNA, CDR2 YSLEER. The CDR3 length is 17 residues. CDR3 protein: CASSRGLSGTSAYEQYF. In nucleotides, the CDR3 is TGCGCCAGCAGCCGAGGGCTTTCCGGGACTAGCGCCTACGAGCAGTACTTC.

The chain is built from TRBV30 and TRBJ2-5; D gene ambiguous. This CDR3 has 11 residues. The V gene lost 5 bases and the J gene lost 6 bases, with 10 bases spanning the gap. Germline CDR1 and CDR2: GTSNPN and SVGIG (reference sequence). The CDR3, as DNA: TGTGCCTGGGACAACGCGAAGACCCAGTACTTC. Translation: CAWDNAKTQYF.

The chain links TRBV4-3 to TRBJ1-5; D is unresolved. Looked up from germline, CDR1 is LGHNA and CDR2 is YSLEER. With 2 bases removed from V and 0 bases from J, the gap between germline ends came to 8 bases. There are 15 residues in the CDR3. CDR3 protein: CASSQRVSSNQPQHF. The CDR3 DNA is TGCGCCAGCAGCCAACGCGTTAGTAGCAATCAGCCCCAGCATTTT.

J is TRBJ2-7 and V is TRBV6-5; TRBD1 aligns across 10 bases. Germline loops: CDR1 MNHEY, CDR2 SVGAGI. The CDR3 runs to 12 residues. V shed 6 bases and J 9 bases; nucleotides not matched to a gene: 5. CDR3 sequence (DNA): TGTGCCAGCAGCCCGGGACAGGGGAGGCAGTACTTC. It is translated as CASSPGQGRQYF.

As to this clone: A junction end diverges from the germline sequence, so it may reflect a read error. The CDR3 nucleotides read TGTGCTAGCAGCTTAGTACAGGGTGGCGAGCAGTACTTC. Protein: CASSLVQGGEQYF. The chain is built from TRBV7-7 and TRBJ2-7; perhaps TRBD1 as D (6 bases). CDR3 size: 13 residues. Looked up from germline, CDR1 is SSHAT and CDR2 is FNYEAQ (reference sequence).

The V gene is TRBV6-5, the J gene TRBJ1-6, with 7 bases that match TRBD1. With 5 bases clipped from V and 7 bases from J, the junction kept 8 bases outside the gene matches. Germline V gives CDR1 MNHEY, CDR2 SVGAGI. This CDR3 comprises 15 residues. The CDR3 spells CASSPLQGENSPLHF. CDR3 in DNA: TGTGCCAGCAGTCCCTTGCAGGGGGAAAATTCACCCCTCCACTTT.

The chain is built from TRBV7-3 and TRBJ2-2; 12 bases agree with TRBD2. Per the germline V gene, CDR1 is SGHTA and CDR2 is FQGTGA. The CDR3 spans 16 residues. Germline trimming cut 4 bases from V and 2 bases from J; bases unmatched to any gene: 2. The CDR3: CASSSGLAGNTGELFF. For the CDR3, the DNA is TGTGCCAGCAGCTCCGGACTAGCGGGAAACACCGGGGAGCTGTTTTTT.

The rearrangement uses TRBV7-2 and TRBJ2-7; D might be TRBD2 (5 bases). The V gene lost 1 base and the J gene lost 3 bases, with 10 bases spanning the gap. The CDR3 is made up of 14 amino acids. The germline V gene encodes CDR1 SGHTA and CDR2 FQGNSA. DNA of the CDR3: TGTGCCAGCAGCTTAGTTGGGAGTAGCTACGAGCAGTACTTC. This sequence encodes CASSLVGSSYEQYF.

The chain employs TRBV9 and TRBJ2-5; D might be TRBD2 (5 bases). Germline-derived CDR1 and CDR2 are SGDLS and YYNGEE. V shed 8 bases and J shed 5 bases, with 10 bases lying between them. The CDR3 runs to 11 residues. The CDR3 sequence is CARVRRETQYF. The CDR3 DNA follows: TGTGCCAGGGTAAGGAGGGAGACCCAGTACTTC. Full variable domain (rest looked up from reference TRBV9 and TRBJ2-5): DSGVTQTPKHLITATGQRVTLRCSPRSGDLSVYWYQQSLDQGLQFLIQYYNGEERAKGNILERFSAQQFPDLHSELNLSSLELGDSALYFCARVRRETQYFGPGTRLLVL.

The chain is built from TRBV2 and TRBJ2-7; weak D call: TRBD1 (7 bases). The CDR3 loop spans 12 amino acids. CDR1 is SNHLY, CDR2 FYNNEI, per germline. The ends were cut back, 11 bases at V and 5 bases at J, with 16 bases in the middle. This chain's CDR3 is CAGRGTAHEQYF. The CDR3 region has the DNA TGTGCCGGCCGCGGGACAGCCCACGAGCAGTACTTC. The full variable domain, rest sourced from reference TRBV2 and TRBJ2-7, is EPEVTQTPSHQVTQMGQEVILRCVPISNHLYFYWYRQILGQKVEFLVSFYNNEISEKSEIFDDQFSVERPDGSNFTLKIRSTKLEDSAMYFCAGRGTAHEQYFGPGTRLTVT.